What follows are 27 T cell receptor beta chains derived from one specimen sequenced in a study of shared clonotypes between healthy human individuals. Using immunoSEQ multiplex PCR, the repertoire was profiled, and TCRdb retains in-frame clones only, with some absent. The sample contains approximately 1,000,000 clones, 70% to 80% of which appear only once. Sequenced material: memory CD4+ T cells from PBMCs. Subset denoted: CD45RA-negative fraction. All receptors derive from a man in his late teens or twenties in good health. Some clones in this sample may be carry-over from other donors' samples.

This sequence joins TRBV6-5 and TRBJ1-1, with D uncertain. The V end was cut by 4 bases, the J end by 3 bases, with 12 bases between. The CDR3 spans 14 residues. Per the germline V gene, CDR1 is MNHEY and CDR2 is SVGAGI. The CDR3 DNA reads as TGTGCCAGCAGTTCCCATCGCGCAGACACTGAAGCTTTCTTT. Translation: CASSSHRADTEAFF.

The chain combines TRBV5-1 with TRBJ2-2; 8 bases are shared with TRBD2. Germline values: CDR1 SGHRS, CDR2 YFSETQ. After removal of 4 bases from V and 3 bases from J, the junction contained 2 bases not matched to a gene. The CDR3 has 14 residues. This CDR3 reads CASSEREYTGELFF. The CDR3 DNA is TGCGCCAGCAGCGAGCGGGAGTACACCGGGGAGCTGTTTTTT.

This clone showed up many times. The V call is TRBV5-6, the J call TRBJ2-2, with D maybe TRBD1 (5 bases). The CDR3 runs 14 residues. The germline gives CDR1 SGHDT, CDR2 YYEEEE. Trimming pared 4 bases from V and 4 bases from J, leaving 11 bases between. In DNA, the CDR3 is TGTGCCAGCAGCCGACAGAGGACCACCGGGGAGCTGTTTTTT. It is translated as CASSRQRTTGELFF.

The chain recombines TRBV27 with TRBJ1-5, with 8 bases lining up with TRBD1. The V segment lost 6 bases and the J segment 9 bases; nucleotides outside the gene matches: 22. This CDR3 region has 18 residues. The germline gives CDR1 MNHEY, CDR2 SMNVEV (reference sequence). The CDR3 region is CASRKTGTGLPEEGPQHF. As DNA, the CDR3 is TGTGCCAGCAGGAAAACCGGGACAGGTCTTCCCGAGGAGGGGCCCCAGCATTTT.

The rearrangement joins TRBV27 to TRBJ1-5; 8 nucleotides align to TRBD1. There are 16 residues in the CDR3. Germline CDR1 reads MNHEY; CDR2 reads SMNVEV (reference sequence). V dropped 5 bases and J dropped 2; count of bases not matched to a gene: 8. The CDR3: CASSRTGRLGNQPQHF. In nucleotides, the CDR3 is TGTGCCAGCAGTAGGACAGGGCGGTTGGGCAATCAGCCCCAGCATTTT.

This clone was seen ten or more times. In the same sample, other DNA sequences code for this CDR3. The genes are TRBV30 and TRBJ1-4; a weak D match, TRBD1 (5 bases). This CDR3 comprises 14 residues. The germline gives CDR1 GTSNPN, CDR2 SVGIG (reference sequence). Trimming left V 0 bases short and J 5 bases short, with 10 bases between. The CDR3 is CAWSVGGTNEKLFF. In nucleotides, the CDR3 is TGTGCCTGGAGTGTCGGGGGTACGAATGAAAAACTGTTTTTT.

This chain uses TRBV7-8 with TRBJ2-2, with 10 positions matching TRBD2. CDR3 length equals 22 residues. V dropped 4 bases and J dropped 6; count of bases not matched to a gene: 26. Germline values: CDR1 SGHVS, CDR2 FQNEAQ. The CDR3 region has the DNA TGTGCCAGCAGCTCCGCCCGCCCGACTAGCGGGCCTAGCCCTTGGAGCTCCGGGGAGCTGTTTTTT. This codes for CASSSARPTSGPSPWSSGELFF. Together with reference TRBV7-8 and TRBJ2-2, the CDR3 gives the full variable domain: GAGVSQSPRYKVAKRGQDVALRCDPISGHVSLFWYQQALGQGPEFLTYFQNEAQLDKSGLPSDRFFAERPEGSVSTLKIQRTQQEDSAVYLCASSSARPTSGPSPWSSGELFFGEGSRLTVL.

The rearrangement links TRBV7-3 to TRBJ2-5; D call uncertain. Trimming removed 4 bases from V and 3 bases from J, with 15 bases in between. Germline CDR1 reads SGHTA; CDR2 reads FQGTGA. The CDR3 consists of 15 residues. In DNA form, the CDR3 reads TGTGCCAGCAGCTCAAATGGAGCCCAGGAAGAGACCCAGTACTTC. Translated, it gives CASSSNGAQEETQYF. Together with reference TRBV7-3 and TRBJ2-5, the CDR3 gives the full variable domain: GAGVSQTPSNKVTEKGKYVELRCDPISGHTALYWYRQSLGQGPEFLIYFQGTGAADDSGLPNDRFFAVRPEGSVSTLKIQRTERGDSAVYLCASSSNGAQEETQYFGPGTRLLVL.

The genes are TRBV6-6 and TRBJ2-5; 7 bases fit TRBD2. Germline values: CDR1 MNHNY, CDR2 SVGAGI (reference sequence). The CDR3 totals 16 residues. V lost 0 bases to trimming and J lost 4 bases; unmatched junction nucleotides: 8. The CDR3 spells CASSYSGGGPRETQYF. In nucleotides, the CDR3 is TGTGCCAGCAGTTACTCAGGCGGGGGTCCGCGAGAGACCCAGTACTTC.

This clone was detected only a few times. This rearrangement joins TRBV18 to TRBJ1-2, with a weak D call TRBD1 (6 bases). Germline lookup yields CDR1 KGHSH and CDR2 LQKENI. Between the trimmed V and J ends, which lost 2 bases and 4 bases, there was a span of 8 bases. The CDR3 contains 13 residues. This CDR3 reads CASSPDRIYGYTF. CDR3 DNA: TGTGCCAGCTCACCAGACAGGATCTATGGCTACACCTTC.

Remarks on this clone: The junction departs from germline at one end; a sequencing error may be responsible. The rearrangement uses TRBV6-5 and TRBJ1-5; a possible D gene is TRBD1 (5 bases). CDR3 length: 13 residues. Germline loops: CDR1 MNHEY, CDR2 SVGAGI. Here the CDR3 reads CAGSRVSNQPQHF. The CDR3 bases are TGTGCCGGCAGCAGGGTTAGCAATCAGCCCCAGCATTTT.

This chain uses TRBV6-5 with TRBJ2-2; tentative D call: TRBD1 (6 bases). Germline V gene sequence: CDR1 MNHEY, CDR2 SVGAGI. V gave up 2 bases and J gave up 2 bases, with 9 bases separating them. The CDR3 spans 15 residues. The CDR3 nucleotides are TGTGCCAGCAGTTACCGGACAGATAACACCGGGGAGCTGTTTTTT. Translating it yields CASSYRTDNTGELFF.

The V and J genes are TRBV19 and TRBJ1-5, with TRBD1 matching over 9 bases. The germline gives CDR1 LNHDA, CDR2 SQIVND (reference sequence). V gave up 5 bases and J gave up 2 bases; unmatched junction bases: 4. The length of the CDR3 is 15 residues. As DNA, the CDR3 is TGTGCCAGTAGTGTCCGGACAGGGGGCAATCAGCCCCAGCATTTT. Translated, it gives CASSVRTGGNQPQHF.

Turning to this clone: The same CDR3 can be traced to other DNA sequences in this sample. V usage is TRBV6-5 and J usage is TRBJ2-3; 10 bases agree with TRBD1. V dropped 2 bases and J dropped 3; count of bases not matched to a gene: 2. The germline CDR1 and CDR2 sequences are MNHEY and SVGAGI. The CDR3 has 15 residues. CDR3 coding DNA: TGTGCCAGCAGTTACGGACAGGGGGGGACAGATACGCAGTATTTT. It encodes CASSYGQGGTDTQYF.

Comment on this clone: The sample carries other DNA sequences with the same CDR3. The V and J genes are TRBV9 and TRBJ2-1, with 7 bases lining up with TRBD2. Germline CDR1 and CDR2: SGDLS and YYNGEE. The CDR3 has 15 residues. The ends lost 0 bases at V and 4 bases at J; junction bases unmatched: 4. This CDR3 is CASSVDLAEYNEQFF. CDR3 DNA: TGTGCCAGCAGCGTAGATCTAGCGGAGTACAATGAGCAGTTCTTC.

V usage is TRBV7-2 and J usage is TRBJ2-2; a possible D gene is TRBD1 (7 bases). V lost 10 bases and J lost 5, with 17 bases in between. The CDR3 has 14 residues. The V gene's germline CDR1 is SGHTA and CDR2 FQGNSA. The CDR3 region is CATAEGARTGELFF. Here the CDR3 DNA reads TGTGCCACCGCGGAGGGGGCGAGGACCGGGGAGCTGTTTTTT.

The chain uses TRBV27 and TRBJ2-3, with a possible D match to TRBD1 (6 bases). V was cut by 5 bases and J by 1 base, with 16 bases left in between. The germline gives CDR1 MNHEY, CDR2 SMNVEV (reference sequence). This CDR3 region has 16 residues. This chain's CDR3 is CASSPGWGLGTDTQYF. DNA for the CDR3: TGTGCCAGCAGTCCAGGGTGGGGGCTCGGCACAGATACGCAGTATTTT.

The chain links TRBV11-1 to TRBJ2-1, with 12 nucleotides matching TRBD2. CDR3 size: 16 residues. The V segment lost 5 bases and the J segment 2 bases; nucleotides outside the gene matches: 4. Germline V gene sequence: CDR1 SGHAT, CDR2 FQDESV (reference sequence). The chain's CDR3 is CASSIRLAGAYNEQFF. CDR3 sequence (DNA): TGTGCCAGCAGCATCCGACTAGCGGGGGCCTACAATGAGCAGTTCTTC. The complete variable domain, with remaining parts taken from reference TRBV11-1 and TRBJ2-1, reads EAEVAQSPRYKITEKSQAVAFWCDPISGHATLYWYRQILGQGPELLVQFQDESVVDDSQLPKDRFSAERLKGVDSTLKIQPAELGDSAMYLCASSIRLAGAYNEQFFGPGTRLTVL.

This clone was picked up many times. The chain joins TRBV5-8 to TRBJ2-5; maybe TRBD1 (6 bases). Trimming stripped 1 base from V and 5 bases from J, with 12 bases between. The CDR3 consists of 14 residues. Germline assignment: CDR1 SGHTS and CDR2 YDEGEE. In DNA, the CDR3 is TGTGCCAGCAGCTTGTTGGGCCAGGGGGAGACCCAGTACTTC. Translated: CASSLLGQGETQYF.

This clone has just one count. The chain links TRBV28 to TRBJ2-1, with 16 bases identical to TRBD2. The CDR3 runs to 18 residues. With 5 bases clipped from V and 6 bases from J, the junction kept 10 bases outside the gene matches. Germline CDR1 MDHEN, CDR2 SYDVKM. The DNA of the CDR3 is TGTGCCAGCAGTCCAGGGACTAGCGGGAGGGCTTGGGTCAATGAGCAGTTCTTC. Translated: CASSPGTSGRAWVNEQFF.

This clone was counted a few times. The chain combines TRBV27 with TRBJ2-6; no definite D call. CDR1 is MNHEY and CDR2 is SMNVEV in the germline V gene (reference sequence). The CDR3 is 14 residues long. The germline V and J ends were trimmed by 4 bases and 4 bases, with 8 bases remaining between them. CDR3 loop: CASSSPIGANVLTF. The CDR3 DNA reads as TGTGCCAGCAGTTCACCCATCGGGGCCAACGTCCTGACTTTC.

The rearrangement uses TRBV5-3 and TRBJ2-7, with 9 bases that match TRBD1. TRBV5-3 is reported as an ORF; its role is uncertain. Losses at the gene ends were 4 bases for V and 2 bases for J; bases not matched to a gene: 7. The CDR3 is 15 residues long. The CDR3 protein is CARSPTTGGTYEQYF. The CDR3 DNA reads as TGTGCCAGAAGCCCAACGACAGGGGGAACCTACGAGCAGTACTTC.

This clone was observed a handful of times. The chain employs TRBV4-3 and TRBJ1-4; unclear D gene. Germline-derived CDR1 and CDR2 are LGHNA and YSLEER. The CDR3 extends over 16 amino acids. The V and J ends lost 8 bases and 0 bases respectively, with 16 bases between them. The CDR3 reads CASGHGELATNEKLFF. The DNA for the CDR3 is TGCGCCAGCGGGCATGGAGAACTTGCAACTAATGAAAAACTGTTTTTT.

The chain combines TRBV30 with TRBJ1-5; D may be TRBD1 (5 bases). Trimming removed 6 bases from V and 0 bases from J, with 18 bases in between. Germline V gene lookup returns CDR1 GTSNPN and CDR2 SVGIG (reference sequence). The CDR3 loop spans 16 amino acids. CDR3 coding DNA: TGTGCCTGCCCCCGGGACGCCCCAAATAGCAATCAGCCCCAGCATTTT. Protein: CACPRDAPNSNQPQHF.

The chain recombines TRBV13 with TRBJ1-3, with TRBD1 matching 8 bases. The CDR3 is 18 amino acids. Germline-derived CDR1 and CDR2 are PRHDT and FYEKMQ (reference sequence). V was pared by 2 bases and J by 0 bases, with 9 bases of the junction left unmatched. CDR3 DNA: TGTGCCAGCAGCTTAAGCATCGGAGACAGGGGCTCTGGAAACACCATATATTTT. This gives the protein CASSLSIGDRGSGNTIYF.

Notes on this clone: This CDR3 is also generated by other DNA sequences in the sample. V and J are TRBV7-2 and TRBJ2-1; D is perhaps TRBD1 (5 bases). The CDR3 totals 12 residues. Trimming cost V 2 bases and J 8 bases, with 7 bases left between them. CDR1 and CDR2 from the germline V gene are SGHTA and FQGNSA. The CDR3 protein is CASSLRGDEQFF. In DNA form, the CDR3 reads TGTGCCAGCAGCTTAAGGGGCGATGAGCAGTTCTTC.

This chain uses TRBV29-1 with TRBJ1-5; D gene unclear. The germline V and J ends were trimmed by 4 bases and 0 bases, with 10 bases remaining between them. Germline CDR1 reads SQVTM; CDR2 reads ANQGSEA. The CDR3 has 14 amino acids. The CDR3 protein is CSVGGINSNQPQHF. DNA of the CDR3: TGCAGCGTTGGTGGGATTAATAGCAATCAGCCCCAGCATTTT.